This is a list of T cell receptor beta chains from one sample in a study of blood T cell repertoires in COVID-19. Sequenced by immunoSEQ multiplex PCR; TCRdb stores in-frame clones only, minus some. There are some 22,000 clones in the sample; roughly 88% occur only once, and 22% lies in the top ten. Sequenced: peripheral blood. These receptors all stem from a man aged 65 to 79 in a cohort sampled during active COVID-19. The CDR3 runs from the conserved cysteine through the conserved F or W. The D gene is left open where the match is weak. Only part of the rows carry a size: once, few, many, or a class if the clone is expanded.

CDR3aa: CASSMGTGFNQPQHF
CDR3nt: TGTGCCAGTAGTATGGGGACAGGGTTCAATCAGCCCCAGCATTTT
j_gene: TRBJ1-5
d_gene: TRBD1
abundance: .
v_gene: TRBV19

CDR3aa: CASTVSVRNTEAFF
CDR3nt: TGTGCCAGTACCGTGTCAGTCCGGAACACTGAAGCTTTCTTT
j_gene: TRBJ1-1
d_gene: .
abundance: .
v_gene: TRBV19

CDR3aa: CASSLQLDQPQHF
CDR3nt: TGTGCCAGCAGCTTACAATTAGATCAGCCCCAGCATTTT
j_gene: TRBJ1-5
d_gene: .
abundance: once
v_gene: TRBV12-3/TRBV12-4

CDR3aa: CASTAGLAGGYEQYF
CDR3nt: TGTGCCAGCACCGCCGGACTAGCGGGAGGTTACGAGCAGTACTTC
j_gene: TRBJ2-7
d_gene: TRBD2
abundance: .
v_gene: TRBV28

CDR3aa: CASRPLTEAFF
CDR3nt: TGTGCCAGCAGACCACTCACTGAAGCTTTCTTT
j_gene: TRBJ1-1
d_gene: .
abundance: .
v_gene: TRBV7-9

CDR3aa: CASAPLKTTGGDEQYF
CDR3nt: TGCGCCAGCGCCCCACTTAAAACGACAGGGGGCGACGAGCAGTACTTC
j_gene: TRBJ2-7
d_gene: TRBD1
abundance: .
v_gene: TRBV5-1

CDR3aa: CASSLVRGYNSPLHF
CDR3nt: TGTGCCAGCAGCTTAGTTCGGGGGTATAATTCACCCCTCCACTTT
j_gene: TRBJ1-6
d_gene: .
abundance: .
v_gene: TRBV7-9

CDR3aa: CAWSPGKNTEAFF
CDR3nt: TGTGCCTGGAGTCCAGGCAAGAACACTGAAGCTTTCTTT
j_gene: TRBJ1-1
d_gene: .
abundance: .
v_gene: TRBV30

CDR3aa: CASSIGRGAAYEQYF
CDR3nt: TGTGCCAGTAGTATCGGCCGGGGAGCAGCTTACGAGCAGTACTTC
j_gene: TRBJ2-7
d_gene: .
abundance: .
v_gene: TRBV19

CDR3aa: CASSYSGAGGDNEQFF
CDR3nt: TGTGCCAGCAGTTACTCGGGCGCGGGAGGCGACAATGAGCAGTTCTTC
j_gene: TRBJ2-1
d_gene: TRBD2
abundance: .
v_gene: TRBV6-6

CDR3aa: CASTAEGEQFF
CDR3nt: TGTGCCAGCACCGCGGAGGGTGAGCAGTTCTTC
j_gene: TRBJ2-1
d_gene: .
abundance: .
v_gene: TRBV6-5

CDR3aa: CASSYGGVRNTEAFF
CDR3nt: TGTGCCAGCAGTTACGGGGGCGTGAGGAACACTGAAGCTTTCTTT
j_gene: TRBJ1-1
d_gene: .
abundance: .
v_gene: TRBV6-5

CDR3aa: CASSLGGGHSTDTQYF
CDR3nt: TGTGCCAGCAGCTTAGGAGGGGGACATAGCACAGATACGCAGTATTTT
j_gene: TRBJ2-3
d_gene: .
abundance: .
v_gene: TRBV11-2

CDR3aa: CASRLDSNYGYTF
CDR3nt: TGTGCCAGCAGATTAGACAGTAACTATGGCTACACCTTC
j_gene: TRBJ1-2
d_gene: .
abundance: .
v_gene: TRBV6-5

CDR3aa: CASSESDTQYF
CDR3nt: TGTGCCAGCAGTGAATCGGATACGCAGTATTTT
j_gene: TRBJ2-3
d_gene: .
abundance: .
v_gene: TRBV2

CDR3aa: CASSQSGGGVVQFF
CDR3nt: TGTGCCAGCAGCCAATCGGGGGGGGGAGTCGTGCAGTTCTTC
j_gene: TRBJ2-1
d_gene: TRBD2
abundance: .
v_gene: TRBV3-1/TRBV3-2

CDR3aa: CAISRGQDNSPLHF
CDR3nt: TGTGCCATCAGCCGCGGACAGGATAATTCACCCCTCCACTTT
j_gene: TRBJ1-6
d_gene: TRBD1
abundance: .
v_gene: TRBV10-3

CDR3aa: CASSLTAGAGELFF
CDR3nt: TGTGCCAGCAGCTTAACGGCAGGGGCCGGGGAGCTGTTTTTT
j_gene: TRBJ2-2
d_gene: .
abundance: .
v_gene: TRBV7-3

CDR3aa: CSVGGGTTNYGYTF
CDR3nt: TGCAGCGTAGGGGGGGGGACTACTAACTATGGCTACACCTTC
j_gene: TRBJ1-2
d_gene: .
abundance: .
v_gene: TRBV29-1

CDR3aa: CATSSNRVNTEAFF
CDR3nt: TGTGCCACCAGCAGTAACAGGGTTAACACTGAAGCTTTCTTT
j_gene: TRBJ1-1
d_gene: .
abundance: .
v_gene: TRBV15

CDR3aa: CASSLSQGAYEQYF
CDR3nt: TGTGCCAGCAGTTTATCCCAGGGGGCCTACGAGCAGTACTTC
j_gene: TRBJ2-7
d_gene: TRBD1
abundance: once
v_gene: TRBV28

CDR3aa: CASSLDRTATDTQYF
CDR3nt: TGTGCCAGCAGCTTAGACAGGACCGCCACAGATACGCAGTATTTT
j_gene: TRBJ2-3
d_gene: .
abundance: .
v_gene: TRBV7-3

CDR3aa: CASSSAVRGNEQFF
CDR3nt: TGTGCCAGCTCGTCGGCAGTACGGGGCAATGAGCAGTTCTTC
j_gene: TRBJ2-1
d_gene: .
abundance: few
v_gene: TRBV18

CDR3aa: CASSLRGLGNNEQFF
CDR3nt: TGTGCCAGCAGTTTAAGGGGACTAGGTAACAATGAGCAGTTCTTC
j_gene: TRBJ2-1
d_gene: TRBD2
abundance: .
v_gene: TRBV27

CDR3aa: CEARGNTEAFF
CDR3nt: TGTGAGGCTCGGGGGAACACTGAAGCTTTCTTT
j_gene: TRBJ1-1
d_gene: .
abundance: .
v_gene: TRBV28

CDR3aa: CASSTRQEGYGYTF
CDR3nt: TGTGCCAGCAGCACGAGACAGGAAGGCTATGGCTACACCTTC
j_gene: TRBJ1-2
d_gene: .
abundance: .
v_gene: TRBV5-8

CDR3aa: CASSRGGSGSYEQYF
CDR3nt: TGTGCCAGCAGCCGCGGCGGGAGCGGAAGCTACGAGCAGTACTTC
j_gene: TRBJ2-7
d_gene: TRBD2
abundance: .
v_gene: TRBV28

CDR3aa: CASSQVASGRVTDTQYF
CDR3nt: TGCGCCAGCAGCCAAGTAGCTAGCGGGAGGGTTACAGATACGCAGTATTTT
j_gene: TRBJ2-3
d_gene: TRBD2
abundance: .
v_gene: TRBV4-1

CDR3aa: CASSEGLANLGYEQYF
CDR3nt: TGTGCCAGCAGTGAGGGGCTAGCGAATCTCGGGTACGAGCAGTACTTC
j_gene: TRBJ2-7
d_gene: .
abundance: few
v_gene: TRBV6-1

CDR3aa: CASSSLAGVREQYF
CDR3nt: TGTGCCAGTAGTTCGCTAGCGGGAGTTCGCGAGCAGTACTTC
j_gene: TRBJ2-7
d_gene: TRBD2
abundance: .
v_gene: TRBV19

CDR3aa: CASGPGRGNYGYTF
CDR3nt: TGTGCCAGCGGCCCGGGCAGGGGTAACTATGGCTACACCTTC
j_gene: TRBJ1-2
d_gene: .
abundance: .
v_gene: TRBV28

CDR3aa: CASSLARTSGSRTDTQYF
CDR3nt: TGCGCCAGCAGCTTGGCCCGGACTAGCGGGAGTCGGACAGATACGCAGTATTTT
j_gene: TRBJ2-3
d_gene: TRBD2
abundance: .
v_gene: TRBV5-1

CDR3aa: CASRPGTATNEKLFF
CDR3nt: TGCGCCAGCAGACCGGGAACCGCAACTAATGAAAAACTGTTTTTT
j_gene: TRBJ1-4
d_gene: .
abundance: .
v_gene: TRBV5-1

CDR3aa: CASSELTSGANNEQFF
CDR3nt: TGCGCCAGCAGTGAACTAACTAGCGGAGCGAACAATGAGCAGTTCTTC
j_gene: TRBJ2-1
d_gene: TRBD2
abundance: .
v_gene: TRBV10-1

CDR3aa: CASSQGGGQGGSYGYTF
CDR3nt: TGCGCCAGCAGCCAAGGGGGGGGACAGGGAGGGTCCTATGGCTACACCTTC
j_gene: TRBJ1-2
d_gene: TRBD1
abundance: .
v_gene: TRBV4-3

CDR3aa: CASSLGIGDSNQPQHF
CDR3nt: TGTGCCAGCAGCTTAGGAATAGGGGATAGCAATCAGCCCCAGCATTTT
j_gene: TRBJ1-5
d_gene: .
abundance: .
v_gene: TRBV7-6

CDR3aa: CASSIQGYNSPLHF
CDR3nt: TGTGCCAGTAGCATACAGGGCTATAATTCACCCCTCCACTTT
j_gene: TRBJ1-6
d_gene: .
abundance: .
v_gene: TRBV19

CDR3aa: CASSLGRRDEKLFF
CDR3nt: TGTGCCAGCAGCTTAGGACGGAGGGATGAAAAACTGTTTTTT
j_gene: TRBJ1-4
d_gene: .
abundance: few
v_gene: TRBV7-8